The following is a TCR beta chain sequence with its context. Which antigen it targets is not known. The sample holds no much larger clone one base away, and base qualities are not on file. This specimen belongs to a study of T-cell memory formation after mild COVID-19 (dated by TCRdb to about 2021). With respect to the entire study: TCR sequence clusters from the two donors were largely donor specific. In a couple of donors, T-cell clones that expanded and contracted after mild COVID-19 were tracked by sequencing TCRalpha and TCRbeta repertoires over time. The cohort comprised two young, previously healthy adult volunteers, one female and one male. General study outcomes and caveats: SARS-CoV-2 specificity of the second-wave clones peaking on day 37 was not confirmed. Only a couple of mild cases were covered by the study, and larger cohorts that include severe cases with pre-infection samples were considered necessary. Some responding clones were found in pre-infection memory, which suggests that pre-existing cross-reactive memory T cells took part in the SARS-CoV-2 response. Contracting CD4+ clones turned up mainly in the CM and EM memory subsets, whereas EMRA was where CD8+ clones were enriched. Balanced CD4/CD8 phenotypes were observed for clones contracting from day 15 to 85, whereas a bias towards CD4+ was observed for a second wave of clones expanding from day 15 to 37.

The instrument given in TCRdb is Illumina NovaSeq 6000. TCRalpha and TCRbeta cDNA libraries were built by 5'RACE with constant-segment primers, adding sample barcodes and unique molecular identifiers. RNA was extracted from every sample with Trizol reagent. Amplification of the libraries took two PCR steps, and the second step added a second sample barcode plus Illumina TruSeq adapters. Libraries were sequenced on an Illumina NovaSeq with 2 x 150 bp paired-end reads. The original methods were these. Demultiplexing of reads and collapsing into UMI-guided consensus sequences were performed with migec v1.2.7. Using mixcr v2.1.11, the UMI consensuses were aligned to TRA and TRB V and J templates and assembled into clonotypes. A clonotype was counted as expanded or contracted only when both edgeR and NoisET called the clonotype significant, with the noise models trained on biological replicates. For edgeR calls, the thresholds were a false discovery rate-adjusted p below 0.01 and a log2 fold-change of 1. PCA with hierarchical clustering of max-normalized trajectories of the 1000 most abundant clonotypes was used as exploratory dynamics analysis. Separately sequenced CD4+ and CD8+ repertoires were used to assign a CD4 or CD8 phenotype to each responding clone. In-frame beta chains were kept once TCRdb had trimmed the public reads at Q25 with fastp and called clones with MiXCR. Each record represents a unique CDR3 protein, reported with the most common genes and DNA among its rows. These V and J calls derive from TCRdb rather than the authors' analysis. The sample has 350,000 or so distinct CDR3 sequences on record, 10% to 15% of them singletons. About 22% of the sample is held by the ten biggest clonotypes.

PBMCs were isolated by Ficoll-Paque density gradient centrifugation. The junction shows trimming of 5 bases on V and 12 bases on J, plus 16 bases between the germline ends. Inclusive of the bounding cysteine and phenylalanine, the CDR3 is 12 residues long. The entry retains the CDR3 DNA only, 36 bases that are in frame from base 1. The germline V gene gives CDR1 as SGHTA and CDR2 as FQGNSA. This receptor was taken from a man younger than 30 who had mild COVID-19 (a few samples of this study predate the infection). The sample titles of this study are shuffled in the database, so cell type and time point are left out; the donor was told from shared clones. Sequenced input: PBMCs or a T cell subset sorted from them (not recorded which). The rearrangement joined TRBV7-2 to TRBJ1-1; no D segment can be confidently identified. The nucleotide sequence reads TGTGCCAGCAGCCCGTCCTCATGGGTGTCTTTCTTT. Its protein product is CASSPSSWVSFF.